This T cell receptor (beta chain) was captured by sequencing in a study of cytomegalovirus exposure and HLA in healthy donors. It was with 60 Vbeta and 13 Jbeta primers that the PCR ran. Libraries were prepared by immunoSEQ multiplex PCR; TCRdb keeps only in-frame clonotypes and omits some of them. The sample records 150,000 or so clones, roughly 80% being singletons. This CDR3 has 13 amino acids. Between the trimmed V and J ends, which lost 5 bases and 4 bases, there was a span of 12 bases. Germline V gene data show CDR1 as SGHTA and CDR2 as FQGNSA. Sequencing was done on a sample of PBMCs. The rearrangement uses TRBV7-2 and TRBJ2-7; TRBD1 is a possible D gene (6 bases). This clonotype was sampled from a middle-aged woman in good health and CMV-seropositive. CDR3 in amino acids: CASSPRTDYEQYF. CDR3 in DNA: TGTGCCAGCAGCCCCAGGACAGATTACGAGCAGTACTTC.